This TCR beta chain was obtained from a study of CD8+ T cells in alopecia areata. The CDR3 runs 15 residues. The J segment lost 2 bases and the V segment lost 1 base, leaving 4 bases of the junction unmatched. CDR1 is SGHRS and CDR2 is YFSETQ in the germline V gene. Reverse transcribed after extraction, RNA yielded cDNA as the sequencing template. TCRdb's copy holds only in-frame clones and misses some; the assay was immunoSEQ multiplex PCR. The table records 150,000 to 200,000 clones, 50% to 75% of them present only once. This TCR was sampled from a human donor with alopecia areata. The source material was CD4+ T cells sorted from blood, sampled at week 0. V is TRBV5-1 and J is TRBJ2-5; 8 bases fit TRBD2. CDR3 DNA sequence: TGCGCCAGCAGCTTGTTCGCGGGGGGACAAGAGACCCAGTACTTC. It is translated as CASSLFAGGQETQYF.